This T cell receptor (beta chain) derives from a study of T cells after yellow fever vaccination. For the study at large: The fractions with low cell numbers were processed using SMART-Seq v4 Ultra Low Input. Notes on the study in general: The secondary response was weaker but peaked faster, day 5 versus 15. Post-booster reappearance was seen for most primary-vaccination clones (just under 97% CD4, around 88% CD8).

V lost 5 bases and J 4 bases, leaving 9 bases between the germline ends. Germline V CDR1 and CDR2: KGHDR, SFDVKD. The CDR3 is 13 residues long. 5'RACE template switching produced TCR cDNA carrying a universal primer site and UMIs. TCRdb itself ran the 5' RACE reads through MiXCR, one entry per CDR3 protein. Of over 250,000 distinct CDR3 sequences listed, roughly 4.3% were seen once; the top ten hold 20% to 25%. About this clonotype itself: Its antigen is not known.

The material was PBMCs, obtained 5 days after the yellow fever booster vaccination. The sequence was collected from a young man who received the YFV17D yellow fever vaccine. The rearrangement uses TRBV24-1 and TRBJ2-3; unclear D gene. CDR3 coding DNA: TGTGCCACCAGTGCTCGGTGGTCAGATACGCAGTATTTT. Protein product: CATSARWSDTQYF.